This TCR beta chain was recovered during a study of shared clonotypes between healthy human individuals. Study results and limitations: Naive subsets tended to show greater estimated richness than memory subsets.

TCRdb's copy holds only in-frame clones and misses some; the assay was immunoSEQ multiplex PCR. The sample includes a few million clones, 90% to 95% seen only once; the top ten take roughly 0.13%. A split of CD4+ cells into CD45RA+ naive and CD45RA-negative memory subsets was performed. The V gene lost 3 bases and the J gene lost 5 bases, with 16 bases spanning the gap. This CDR3 has 15 residues. Per germline, CDR1 LNHDA and CDR2 SQIVND (reference sequence). This clone was counted between two and nine times. Its target is not known. The chain recombines TRBV19 with TRBJ2-5; no firm D call. The sequencing input was naive CD4+ T cells sorted from blood. Regarding subset: CD45RA+ positively selected. This TCR derives from a man in his late teens or twenties in good health. The CDR3 loop is CASSMRSWVTETQYF. CDR3 in DNA: TGTGCCAGTAGTATGAGGTCATGGGTTACGGAGACCCAGTACTTC. The full variable domain, completed using reference TRBV19 and TRBJ2-5, is DGGITQSPKYLFRKEGQNVTLSCEQNLNHDAMYWYRQDPGQGLRLIYYSQIVNDFQKGDIAEGYSVSREKKESFPLTVTSAQKNPTAFYLCASSMRSWVTETQYFGPGTRLLVL.